The 26 T cell receptor beta chains below were found in one sample sequenced in a study of T cell responses to AZD1222 COVID-19 vaccine. Sequencing used immunoSEQ multiplex PCR; TCRdb keeps in-frame clones, though not all of them. Altogether roughly 110,000 clones are present, approximately 90% being singletons, with the ten largest covering more than 8%. The source was peripheral blood, collected 28 days after the second AZD1222 dose. Receptors were obtained from an adult who received the AZD1222 COVID-19 vaccine.

The chain is built from TRBV6-6 and TRBJ1-4; D ambiguous. The germline V gene has CDR1 MNHNY and CDR2 SVGAGI (reference sequence). The ends were cut back, 6 bases at V and 5 bases at J, with 10 bases in the middle. The CDR3 is 13 amino acids. CDR3 residues: CASSPRRNEKLFF. In DNA, the CDR3 is TGTGCCAGCAGCCCTCGGCGAAATGAAAAACTGTTTTTT.

The V call is TRBV19, the J call TRBJ2-7, with D possibly matching TRBD2 (5 bases). The germline V gene has CDR1 LNHDA and CDR2 SQIVND (reference sequence). With 1 base removed from V and 4 bases from J, the gap between germline ends came to 11 bases. This CDR3 is built from 14 residues. The CDR3 region is CASSIAPSGYEQYF. The CDR3 region has the DNA TGTGCCAGTAGTATAGCCCCCTCGGGGTACGAGCAGTACTTC.

The chain recombines TRBV5-6 with TRBJ1-1; 9 bases fit TRBD1. V lost 3 bases and J lost 1; bases outside the gene matches: 1. The CDR3 runs to 14 residues. Germline CDR1 reads SGHDT; CDR2 reads YYEEEE. CDR3 in DNA: TGTGCCAGCAGCTGGACAGGGGAGAACACTGAAGCTTTCTTT. Encoded protein: CASSWTGENTEAFF. Combining the CDR3 with reference TRBV5-6 and TRBJ1-1 gives the whole variable domain DAGVTQSPTHLIKTRGQQVTLRCSPKSGHDTVSWYQQALGQGPQFIFQYYEEEERQRGNFPDRFSGHQFPNYSSELNVNALLLGDSALYLCASSWTGENTEAFFGQGTRLTVV.

This chain connects TRBV12-5 to TRBJ2-5; D is uncertain. CDR1 is LGHNT, CDR2 FRNRAP, per germline. With 3 bases removed from V and 4 bases from J, the gap between germline ends came to 9 bases. The CDR3 is 13 residues long. The CDR3, as DNA: TGTGCTAGTGGTTTCTCGCCCCGAGAGACCCAGTACTTC. Its translation is CASGFSPRETQYF.

The chain recombines TRBV10-1 with TRBJ1-5, with TRBD1 matching over 9 bases. This CDR3 comprises 17 residues. After removal of 8 bases from V and 5 bases from J, the junction contained 16 bases not matched to a gene. Germline CDR1 WNHNN, CDR2 SYGVQD (reference sequence). CDR3 DNA sequence: TGCGCCAGCCCCTCCCGAAATTCGGGACAGGGACATCAGCCCCAGCATTTT. It yields the protein CASPSRNSGQGHQPQHF.

J is TRBJ2-1 and V is TRBV29-1; TRBD2 matches 12 bases. J lost 7 bases, V lost 4 bases, and 11 bases had no gene match. The CDR3 consists of 16 residues. Looked up from germline, CDR1 is SQVTM and CDR2 is ANQGSEA. The CDR3 sequence is CSVVPWTSGKENEQFF. The CDR3 DNA reads as TGCAGCGTTGTTCCTTGGACTAGCGGGAAAGAGAATGAGCAGTTCTTC.

The V gene is TRBV30, the J gene TRBJ1-4; D is possibly TRBD1 (6 bases). The CDR3 spans 13 residues. Trimming removed 4 bases from V and 5 bases from J, with 11 bases in between. In germline, CDR1 is GTSNPN, CDR2 SVGIG (reference sequence). CDR3 nucleotide sequence: TGTGCCTGGAATTGGGGGCTGAATGAAAAACTGTTTTTT. Protein sequence: CAWNWGLNEKLFF.

The rearrangement links TRBV6-5 to TRBJ2-7; D is unclear. Germline values: CDR1 MNHEY, CDR2 SVGAGI. There are 11 residues in the CDR3. The germline V and J ends were trimmed by 7 bases and 0 bases, with 4 bases remaining between them. CDR3 in DNA: TGTGCCAGCACCCCCTCCTACGAGCAGTACTTC. Amino acid sequence: CASTPSYEQYF.

The rearrangement uses TRBV10-3 and TRBJ1-5, with a weak D call TRBD1 (6 bases). Between the trimmed V and J ends, which lost 6 bases and 1 base, there was a span of 10 bases. This CDR3 contains 14 residues. The germline CDR1 and CDR2 sequences are ENHRY and SYGVKD. CDR3 region: CAISGTLSNQPQHF. The CDR3 coding sequence is TGTGCCATCAGCGGGACACTAAGCAATCAGCCCCAGCATTTT.

CDR3 in DNA: TGTGCCAGCAGCCCCACCGGGGATAGCAATCAGCCCCAGCATTTT. Its translation is CASSPTGDSNQPQHF. V usage is TRBV9 and J usage is TRBJ1-5; D ambiguous. V was trimmed by 4 bases and J by 0 bases, leaving 11 bases between them. Germline-derived CDR1 and CDR2 are SGDLS and YYNGEE. The CDR3 sequence is 15 residues long.

This clone was observed a single time. This sequence joins TRBV7-9 and TRBJ1-5; no definite D call. This CDR3 is built from 13 residues. V was pared by 2 bases and J by 5 bases, with 7 bases between. CDR1 SEHNR and CDR2 FQNEAQ come from the germline V gene (reference sequence). The chain's CDR3 is CASSLNGDQPQHF. CDR3 sequence (DNA): TGTGCCAGCAGCTTAAATGGGGATCAGCCCCAGCATTTT.

This clone came up once. V and J are TRBV7-2 and TRBJ2-2, with 11 bases fitting TRBD1. This CDR3 has 14 residues. J was trimmed by 6 bases and V by 5 bases; bases with no gene match: 2. Germline-derived CDR1 and CDR2 are SGHTA and FQGNSA. CDR3 sequence reads: CASSRDRGSGELFF. Here the CDR3 DNA reads TGTGCCAGCAGCCGGGACAGGGGGTCCGGGGAGCTGTTTTTT. The variable domain in full, completed from reference TRBV7-2 and TRBJ2-2, reads GAGVSQSPSNKVTEKGKDVELRCDPISGHTALYWYRQSLGQGLEFLIYFQGNSAPDKSGLPSDRFSAERTGGSVSTLTIQRTQQEDSAVYLCASSRDRGSGELFFGEGSRLTVL.

CDR3 sequence (DNA): TGTGCCAGCTCGGTTACAGGGCTCTCTGGAAACACCATATATTTT. This gives the protein CASSVTGLSGNTIYF. The rearrangement joins TRBV18 to TRBJ1-3; the D gene is possibly TRBD1 (6 bases). Per the germline V gene, CDR1 is KGHSH and CDR2 is LQKENI. The V end lost 6 bases, the J end lost 0 bases, and 12 bases lay between the germline ends. The CDR3 runs 15 residues.

V and J are TRBV29-1 and TRBJ2-1, with 10 positions matching TRBD2. Germline values: CDR1 SQVTM, CDR2 ANQGSEA. Germline trimming cut 3 bases from V and 7 bases from J; bases unmatched to any gene: 6. The CDR3 totals 14 residues. The CDR3 is CSVDLAGVLNEQFF. The DNA of the CDR3 is TGCAGCGTTGATCTAGCGGGAGTACTAAATGAGCAGTTCTTC.

V is TRBV9 and J is TRBJ2-1, with 14 bases identical to TRBD2. The CDR3 runs to 18 residues. With 3 bases clipped from V and 6 bases from J, the junction kept 11 bases outside the gene matches. Germline V lookup: CDR1 SGDLS, CDR2 YYNGEE. The CDR3 region has the DNA TGTGCCAGCAGCGCGGGGACTAGCGGGAGCCTGTGGGGCAATGAGCAGTTCTTC. This codes for CASSAGTSGSLWGNEQFF.

V usage is TRBV20-1 and J usage is TRBJ2-7; D gene ambiguous. The CDR3 loop spans 14 amino acids. V was shortened by 3 bases and J by 0 bases, with 12 bases between the two germline ends. Germline lookup yields CDR1 DFQATT and CDR2 SNEGSKA (reference sequence). The CDR3 DNA follows: TGCAGTGCTAGTGTTCCCGTGAGCTCCTACGAGCAGTACTTC. Translating it yields CSASVPVSSYEQYF.

This chain connects TRBV11-3 to TRBJ2-3; tentative D call: TRBD1 (6 bases). CDR3 length: 15 residues. The germline gives CDR1 SGHNT, CDR2 YENEEA. Between the trimmed V and J ends, which lost 1 base and 6 bases, there was a span of 14 bases. The CDR3 reads CASSLGVWGLDTQYF. The CDR3 bases are TGTGCCAGCAGCTTAGGAGTCTGGGGGCTCGATACGCAGTATTTT.

Written as DNA, the CDR3 is TGTGCCAGCAGTCCCCTTGGGACAACTTACAATGAGCAGTTCTTC. This encodes CASSPLGTTYNEQFF. This chain links TRBV28 with TRBJ2-1, with a possible D match to TRBD1 (6 bases). V lost 5 bases and J 4 bases, leaving 15 bases between the germline ends. CDR3 length: 15 amino acids. Germline V gives CDR1 MDHEN, CDR2 SYDVKM. The full variable domain, in which reference TRBV28 and TRBJ2-1 provide the parts outside the CDR3, is DVKVTQSSRYLVKRTGEKVFLECVQDMDHENMFWYRQDPGLGLRLIYFSYDVKMKEKGDIPEGYSVSREKKERFSLILESASTNQTSMYLCASSPLGTTYNEQFFGPGTRLTVL.

CDR3 amino acids: CASSLGWGYTF. CDR3 DNA sequence: TGTGCCAGCAGCTTAGGATGGGGCTACACCTTC. The chain employs TRBV7-8 and TRBJ1-2, with D hard to call. CDR3 length: 11 amino acids. Looked up from germline, CDR1 is SGHVS and CDR2 is FQNEAQ. Trimming took off 1 base at V and 8 bases at J, with 5 bases between the two ends.

This chain links TRBV5-6 with TRBJ2-5; 8 positions match TRBD1. After removal of 2 bases from V and 0 bases from J, the junction contained 6 bases not matched to a gene. The CDR3 totals 16 residues. Germline V gives CDR1 SGHDT, CDR2 YYEEEE. CDR3 sequence (DNA): TGTGCCAGCAGCTTAACGAGACAGGGGTACCAAGAGACCCAGTACTTC. The encoded protein is CASSLTRQGYQETQYF.

This clone was observed once. V usage is TRBV2 and J usage is TRBJ1-4; D unresolved. Germline V gene sequence: CDR1 SNHLY, CDR2 FYNNEI. The CDR3 is 13 residues long. V dropped 7 bases and J dropped 0 bases, with 6 bases sitting between them. The CDR3 protein is CASKKTTNEKLFF. As DNA, the CDR3 is TGTGCCAGCAAAAAAACAACTAATGAAAAACTGTTTTTT. The variable domain in full, with the rest retrieved from reference TRBV2 and TRBJ1-4, is EPEVTQTPSHQVTQMGQEVILRCVPISNHLYFYWYRQILGQKVEFLVSFYNNEISEKSEIFDDQFSVERPDGSNFTLKIRSTKLEDSAMYFCASKKTTNEKLFFGSGTQLSVL.

This clone has a single count. The rearrangement joins TRBV5-1 to TRBJ1-6; possibly TRBD1 for D (6 bases). This CDR3 has 14 residues. Trimming removed 2 bases from V and 7 bases from J, with 10 bases in between. Germline CDR1 reads SGHRS; CDR2 reads YFSETQ. The CDR3 region has the DNA TGCGCCAGCAGCTTAGGGGGGGACAATTCACCCCTCCACTTT. Translated: CASSLGGDNSPLHF.

This sequence joins TRBV19 and TRBJ1-5; D remains ambiguous. In germline, CDR1 is LNHDA, CDR2 SQIVND (reference sequence). Deletions cut 0 bases from V and 0 bases from J, with 6 bases between. The CDR3 length is 15 residues. CDR3 sequence: CASSIDFHSNQPQHF. In DNA, the CDR3 is TGTGCCAGTAGTATAGATTTCCATAGCAATCAGCCCCAGCATTTT.

This clone was counted a single time. The chain links TRBV6-2 or TRBV6-3 to TRBJ1-2, with a weak D call TRBD1 (6 bases). V dropped 0 bases and J dropped 4 bases, with 12 bases sitting between them. Per the germline V gene, CDR1 is MNHEY and CDR2 is SVGEGT. The CDR3 has 15 amino acids. The CDR3 coding sequence is TGTGCCAGCAGTTACTCTTCAGGGGCCCTCTATGGCTACACCTTC. Translating gives CASSYSSGALYGYTF.

For the CDR3, the DNA is TGTGCCAGCAGCTTTTGGATAGCGGGGAACGGGGGCAATGAGCAGTTCTTC. This translates into CASSFWIAGNGGNEQFF. The rearrangement links TRBV11-2 to TRBJ2-1; TRBD2 aligns across 8 bases. After removal of 3 bases from V and 6 bases from J, the junction contained 13 bases not matched to a gene. From germline, CDR1 is SGHAT and CDR2 FQNNGV. The CDR3 sequence is 17 residues long.

V gene TRBV4-1 combines with J gene TRBJ1-1; no clear D gene. Germline V gives CDR1 MGHRA, CDR2 YSYEKL. CDR3 length equals 14 residues. The V end was cut by 0 bases, the J end by 5 bases, with 10 bases between. DNA for the CDR3: TGCGCCAGCAGCCAAGAGGAGGGTTGGACTGAAGCTTTCTTT. It yields the protein CASSQEEGWTEAFF.